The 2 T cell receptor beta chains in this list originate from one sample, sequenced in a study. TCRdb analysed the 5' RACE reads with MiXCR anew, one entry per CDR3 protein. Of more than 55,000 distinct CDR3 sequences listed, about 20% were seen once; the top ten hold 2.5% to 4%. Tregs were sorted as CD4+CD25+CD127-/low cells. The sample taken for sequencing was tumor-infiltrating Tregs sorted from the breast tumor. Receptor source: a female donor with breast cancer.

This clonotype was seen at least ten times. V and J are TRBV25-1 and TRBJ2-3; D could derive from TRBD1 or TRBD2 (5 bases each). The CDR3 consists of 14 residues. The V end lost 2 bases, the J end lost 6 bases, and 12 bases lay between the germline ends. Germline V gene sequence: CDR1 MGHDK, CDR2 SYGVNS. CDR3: CASSERRGSDTQYF. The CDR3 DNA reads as TGTGCCAGCAGTGAACGTCGGGGCAGCGATACGCAGTATTTT.

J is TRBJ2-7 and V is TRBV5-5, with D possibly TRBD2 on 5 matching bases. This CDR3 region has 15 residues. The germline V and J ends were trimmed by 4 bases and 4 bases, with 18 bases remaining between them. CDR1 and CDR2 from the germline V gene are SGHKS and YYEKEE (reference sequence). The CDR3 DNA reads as TGTGCCAGCAGCGACTGGCGGGCCAATACTTACGAGCAGTACTTC. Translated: CASSDWRANTYEQYF.